Listed below are T cell receptor beta chains from one sample, sequenced in a study of cytomegalovirus exposure and HLA in healthy donors. The table came from immunoSEQ multiplex PCR; TCRdb's copy has only in-frame clones and leaves some out. The sample shows 60,000 to 70,000 clones, 60% to 80% of them seen only once. The sequenced sample was PBMCs. The source is a male donor in good health and CMV-seropositive. Both conserved end residues are part of each CDR3. The D gene is left open where the match is weak. Clone size is shown for a subset of rows, as once, few, many or a class of expanded clone.

v_gene,j_gene,abundance,d_gene,CDR3aa,CDR3nt
TRBV4-1,TRBJ2-7,.,.,CASSWEHSSYEQYF,TGCGCCAGCAGCTGGGAGCACAGTTCCTACGAGCAGTACTTC
TRBV18,TRBJ2-7,.,.,CASSPGRIPHYEQYF,TGTGCCAGCTCACCAGGCAGGATCCCGCACTACGAGCAGTACTTC
TRBV6-5,TRBJ1-1,.,TRBD1,CASRLTGGTDEAFF,TGTGCCAGCAGACTGACAGGGGGAACAGATGAAGCTTTCTTT
TRBV28,TRBJ2-1,.,TRBD1,CASSFRDTGVREQFF,TGTGCCAGCAGTTTTCGGGACACAGGGGTCAGGGAGCAGTTCTTC
TRBV20-1,TRBJ2-3,.,.,CSAYANTQYF,TGCAGTGCTTACGCTAATACGCAGTATTTT
TRBV2,TRBJ1-2,medium-sized,.,CASRQETNYGYTF,TGTGCCAGCCGACAGGAAACAAACTATGGCTACACCTTC
TRBV7-3,TRBJ2-7,.,TRBD1,CASSRTGQTYEQYF,TGTGCCAGCAGCCGTACGGGACAGACCTACGAGCAGTACTTC
TRBV5-6,TRBJ2-5,.,TRBD2,CASSLPTSGFGTQYF,TGTGCCAGCAGCTTGCCGACTAGCGGGTTTGGGACCCAGTACTTC
TRBV4-2,TRBJ2-3,.,TRBD1,CASSRGTGDDTQYF,TGTGCCAGCAGCCGCGGGACAGGGGACGATACGCAGTATTTT
TRBV14,TRBJ1-6,few,.,CASSQVYSPLHF,TGTGCCAGCAGCCAAGTATATTCCCCCCTCCACTTT
TRBV5-1,TRBJ2-1,.,.,CASKARSSYNEQFF,TGCGCCAGCAAGGCGAGGAGCTCCTACAATGAGCAGTTCTTC
TRBV11-1,TRBJ2-3,.,TRBD2,CASSITSGGADTQYF,TGTGCCAGCAGCATAACTAGCGGGGGGGCAGATACGCAGTATTTT
TRBV7-9,TRBJ2-4,.,.,CASSLGDKDIQYF,TGTGCCAGCAGCTTAGGGGACAAGGACATTCAGTACTTC
TRBV6-5,TRBJ2-7,.,TRBD1,CASSYDSTGPYEQYF,TGTGCCAGCAGTTACGACTCGACAGGGCCCTACGAGCAGTACTTC
TRBV7-9,TRBJ1-5,.,.,CASSLGAMGYQPQHF,TGTGCCAGCAGCTTAGGGGCGATGGGTTACCAGCCCCAGCATTTT
TRBV7-6,TRBJ1-2,.,.,CASSKEDRNTYGYTF,TGTGCCAGCAGCAAAGAAGACAGGAACACCTATGGCTACACCTTC
TRBV7-2,TRBJ1-1,few,TRBD1,CASSSKGTGVAFF,TGTGCCAGCAGCTCCAAGGGGACAGGGGTAGCTTTCTTT
TRBV13,TRBJ1-2,.,.,CASSLGRKSGYTF,TGTGCCAGCAGCTTAGGCAGGAAATCTGGCTACACCTTC
TRBV9,TRBJ2-3,.,TRBD2,CASSVAGRGVSDTQYF,TGTGCCAGCAGCGTAGCAGGGCGGGGGGTTTCAGATACGCAGTATTTT
TRBV30,TRBJ2-5,once,TRBD1,CAWSFGTVQETQYF,TGTGCCTGGAGTTTTGGGACAGTCCAAGAGACCCAGTACTTC
TRBV30,TRBJ1-3,.,.,CAWSVLTVTSGNTIYF,TGTGCCTGGAGTGTACTTACGGTTACCTCTGGAAACACCATATATTTT
TRBV10-3,TRBJ1-5,.,.,CAIVGDKGQPQHF,TGTGCCATCGTGGGCGATAAGGGGCAGCCCCAGCATTTT
TRBV30,TRBJ1-1,.,.,CAWSERRAFF,TGTGCCTGGAGTGAGAGGCGGGCTTTCTTT
TRBV7-9,TRBJ1-2,.,.,CASSPWDIYGYTF,TGTGCCAGCAGCCCGTGGGACATTTATGGCTACACCTTC
TRBV5-4,TRBJ2-7,.,.,CASSRPGTYEQYF,TGTGCCAGCAGCCGCCCAGGGACCTACGAGCAGTACTTC
TRBV2,TRBJ2-5,.,.,CASLQGETQYF,TGTGCCAGTCTACAGGGAGAGACCCAGTACTTC
TRBV19,TRBJ1-4,.,TRBD1,CASRVDRATNEKLFF,TGTGCCAGTAGGGTGGACAGGGCAACTAATGAAAAACTGTTTTTT
TRBV27,TRBJ1-1,.,TRBD1,CASSLSPGGRTEAFF,TGTGCCAGCAGTTTATCGCCAGGGGGCCGCACTGAAGCTTTCTTT
TRBV11-3,TRBJ2-1,few,TRBD2,CASSLATSGGVKEQFF,TGTGCCAGCAGCTTAGCCACTAGCGGGGGGGTAAAGGAGCAGTTCTTC
TRBV11-3,TRBJ2-1,.,TRBD1,CASSLGRSGGNEQFF,TGTGCCAGCAGCTTAGGGCGATCAGGGGGTAATGAGCAGTTCTTC
TRBV9,TRBJ2-1,.,.,CASSVKGLTYNEQFF,TGTGCCAGCAGCGTAAAGGGGTTAACCTACAATGAGCAGTTCTTC
TRBV11-2,TRBJ2-7,.,.,CASSPELGHEQYF,TGTGCCAGCAGCCCCGAATTGGGGCACGAGCAGTACTTC
TRBV6-5,TRBJ1-1,.,.,CASSYERGRWTEAFF,TGTGCCAGCAGTTACGAGAGAGGGCGGTGGACTGAAGCTTTCTTT
TRBV4-3,TRBJ1-6,few,.,CASSQVYLGSSSPLHF,TGCGCCAGCAGCCAAGTGTATCTTGGCTCCTCATCACCCCTCCACTTT
TRBV18,TRBJ2-3,.,.,CASSPLRTGYSTDTQYF,TGTGCCAGCTCACCACTTCGTACAGGGTACAGCACAGATACGCAGTATTTT
TRBV19,TRBJ2-7,once,TRBD1,CASAPGQGSYEQYF,TGTGCCAGTGCACCGGGACAGGGGTCTTACGAGCAGTACTTC
TRBV15,TRBJ2-1,.,TRBD2,CATSRGGTSHNEQFF,TGTGCCACCAGCAGAGGAGGGACTAGTCACAATGAGCAGTTCTTC
TRBV5-6,TRBJ2-3,.,TRBD1,CASSLAGTGNTDTQYF,TGTGCCAGCAGCTTGGCCGGGACAGGAAACACAGATACGCAGTATTTT
TRBV5-4,TRBJ2-1,.,.,CASSLIGDISYNEQFF,TGTGCCAGCAGCTTGATAGGGGACATCTCTTACAATGAGCAGTTCTTC
TRBV4-1,TRBJ2-7,.,.,CASSPLRPTNEQYF,TGCGCCAGCAGCCCTCTGCGGCCGACCAACGAGCAGTACTTC
TRBV7-2,TRBJ2-7,.,TRBD1,CASSAGQASYEQYF,TGTGCCAGCAGCGCAGGACAGGCCTCCTACGAGCAGTACTTC
TRBV5-1,TRBJ2-7,.,.,CASSPRDNKYEQYF,TGCGCCAGCAGCCCCAGAGACAACAAATACGAGCAGTACTTC
TRBV4-1,TRBJ1-2,.,.,CASSQPWAGERYGYTF,TGCGCCAGCAGCCAGCCATGGGCGGGGGAGAGGTATGGCTACACCTTC
TRBV10-2,TRBJ1-5,.,TRBD1,CASKVGTDNQPQHF,TGCGCCAGCAAGGTCGGGACAGACAATCAGCCCCAGCATTTT
TRBV19,TRBJ1-1,.,.,CASSAQTWHTEAFF,TGTGCCAGTAGCGCCCAGACTTGGCACACTGAAGCTTTCTTT
TRBV11-2,TRBJ2-6,.,.,CASSHYRLVSGANVLTF,TGTGCCAGCAGCCACTACAGACTAGTGTCTGGGGCCAACGTCCTGACTTTC
TRBV29-1,TRBJ2-5,.,.,CSVVPGGEGETQYF,TGCAGCGTTGTCCCCGGGGGAGAGGGAGAGACCCAGTACTTC
TRBV9,TRBJ2-5,.,TRBD1,CASTRTGAQEETQYF,TGTGCCAGCACCAGGACAGGGGCTCAGGAAGAGACCCAGTACTTC
TRBV18,TRBJ2-1,.,.,CASSPGQSNEQFF,TGTGCCAGCTCACCGGGCCAGTCCAATGAGCAGTTCTTC
TRBV2,TRBJ2-1,few,TRBD1,CASSGQGAYNEQFF,TGTGCCAGCAGTGGACAGGGGGCGTACAATGAGCAGTTCTTC
TRBV4-3,TRBJ2-3,.,TRBD1,CASSQEGTGRPDTQYF,TGCGCCAGCAGCCAAGAGGGGACAGGGAGACCAGATACGCAGTATTTT
TRBV11-1,TRBJ2-5,.,.,CASSLGAYQETQYF,TGTGCCAGCAGCTTAGGAGCCTACCAAGAGACCCAGTACTTC
TRBV2,TRBJ1-3,.,TRBD1,CAGSDRGDSIYF,TGTGCCGGCTCGGACAGGGGGGATTCCATATATTTT
TRBV2,TRBJ2-7,.,.,CATRGGDNYEQYF,TGTGCCACCCGGGGTGGGGACAACTACGAGCAGTACTTC
TRBV15,TRBJ2-7,.,TRBD1,CATSGDREFEQYF,TGTGCCACCAGCGGGGACAGGGAGTTCGAGCAGTACTTC
TRBV25-1,TRBJ1-2,.,TRBD1,CASNTDDRAYGYTF,TGTGCCAGCAACACCGACGACAGGGCTTATGGCTACACCTTC
TRBV7-3,TRBJ1-1,.,.,CASSLRANTEAFF,TGTGCCAGCAGCTTAAGGGCAAACACTGAAGCTTTCTTT
TRBV27,TRBJ1-2,.,TRBD1,CASSTTGAYGYTF,TGTGCCAGCAGTACGACAGGGGCTTATGGCTACACCTTC
TRBV7-2,TRBJ2-1,.,TRBD2,CASSLAGTRGKEQFF,TGTGCCAGCAGCTTAGCGGGGACTAGGGGGAAGGAGCAGTTCTTC